This T cell receptor (beta chain) was identified in a study of blood T cell repertoires in COVID-19. This clone appeared a single time. In the authors' workflow: Estimation of nucleated cell counts relied on the amplification of reference gene primers. Measured with immunoSEQ multiplex PCR; TCRdb has only the in-frame clones, and not every one. Clone size and V and J calls were adopted from that table, with D and trimming inferred from the DNA. This sample carries hundreds of thousands of clones, around 91% of them seen once, and the ten largest clones take approximately 9.4%. The CDR3 runs 16 residues. Germline loops: CDR1 MNHEY, CDR2 SVGAGI. V was cut by 0 bases and J by 0 bases, with 11 bases left in between. Cohorts were determined from participant-reported clinical history. Recovery meant two consecutive negative NP/OP PCR tests, professional clearance, or resolved symptoms.

Material: PBMCs or T cells enriched from blood (not recorded which). The receptor was isolated from a woman between 40 and 50 years old who had recovered from COVID-19. The J gene is TRBJ1-1, the V gene TRBV6-5, with D maybe TRBD1 (6 bases). In DNA form, the CDR3 reads TGTGCCAGCAGTTACTCCCCCGGACAGTTGAACACTGAAGCTTTCTTT. Encoded protein: CASSYSPGQLNTEAFF.